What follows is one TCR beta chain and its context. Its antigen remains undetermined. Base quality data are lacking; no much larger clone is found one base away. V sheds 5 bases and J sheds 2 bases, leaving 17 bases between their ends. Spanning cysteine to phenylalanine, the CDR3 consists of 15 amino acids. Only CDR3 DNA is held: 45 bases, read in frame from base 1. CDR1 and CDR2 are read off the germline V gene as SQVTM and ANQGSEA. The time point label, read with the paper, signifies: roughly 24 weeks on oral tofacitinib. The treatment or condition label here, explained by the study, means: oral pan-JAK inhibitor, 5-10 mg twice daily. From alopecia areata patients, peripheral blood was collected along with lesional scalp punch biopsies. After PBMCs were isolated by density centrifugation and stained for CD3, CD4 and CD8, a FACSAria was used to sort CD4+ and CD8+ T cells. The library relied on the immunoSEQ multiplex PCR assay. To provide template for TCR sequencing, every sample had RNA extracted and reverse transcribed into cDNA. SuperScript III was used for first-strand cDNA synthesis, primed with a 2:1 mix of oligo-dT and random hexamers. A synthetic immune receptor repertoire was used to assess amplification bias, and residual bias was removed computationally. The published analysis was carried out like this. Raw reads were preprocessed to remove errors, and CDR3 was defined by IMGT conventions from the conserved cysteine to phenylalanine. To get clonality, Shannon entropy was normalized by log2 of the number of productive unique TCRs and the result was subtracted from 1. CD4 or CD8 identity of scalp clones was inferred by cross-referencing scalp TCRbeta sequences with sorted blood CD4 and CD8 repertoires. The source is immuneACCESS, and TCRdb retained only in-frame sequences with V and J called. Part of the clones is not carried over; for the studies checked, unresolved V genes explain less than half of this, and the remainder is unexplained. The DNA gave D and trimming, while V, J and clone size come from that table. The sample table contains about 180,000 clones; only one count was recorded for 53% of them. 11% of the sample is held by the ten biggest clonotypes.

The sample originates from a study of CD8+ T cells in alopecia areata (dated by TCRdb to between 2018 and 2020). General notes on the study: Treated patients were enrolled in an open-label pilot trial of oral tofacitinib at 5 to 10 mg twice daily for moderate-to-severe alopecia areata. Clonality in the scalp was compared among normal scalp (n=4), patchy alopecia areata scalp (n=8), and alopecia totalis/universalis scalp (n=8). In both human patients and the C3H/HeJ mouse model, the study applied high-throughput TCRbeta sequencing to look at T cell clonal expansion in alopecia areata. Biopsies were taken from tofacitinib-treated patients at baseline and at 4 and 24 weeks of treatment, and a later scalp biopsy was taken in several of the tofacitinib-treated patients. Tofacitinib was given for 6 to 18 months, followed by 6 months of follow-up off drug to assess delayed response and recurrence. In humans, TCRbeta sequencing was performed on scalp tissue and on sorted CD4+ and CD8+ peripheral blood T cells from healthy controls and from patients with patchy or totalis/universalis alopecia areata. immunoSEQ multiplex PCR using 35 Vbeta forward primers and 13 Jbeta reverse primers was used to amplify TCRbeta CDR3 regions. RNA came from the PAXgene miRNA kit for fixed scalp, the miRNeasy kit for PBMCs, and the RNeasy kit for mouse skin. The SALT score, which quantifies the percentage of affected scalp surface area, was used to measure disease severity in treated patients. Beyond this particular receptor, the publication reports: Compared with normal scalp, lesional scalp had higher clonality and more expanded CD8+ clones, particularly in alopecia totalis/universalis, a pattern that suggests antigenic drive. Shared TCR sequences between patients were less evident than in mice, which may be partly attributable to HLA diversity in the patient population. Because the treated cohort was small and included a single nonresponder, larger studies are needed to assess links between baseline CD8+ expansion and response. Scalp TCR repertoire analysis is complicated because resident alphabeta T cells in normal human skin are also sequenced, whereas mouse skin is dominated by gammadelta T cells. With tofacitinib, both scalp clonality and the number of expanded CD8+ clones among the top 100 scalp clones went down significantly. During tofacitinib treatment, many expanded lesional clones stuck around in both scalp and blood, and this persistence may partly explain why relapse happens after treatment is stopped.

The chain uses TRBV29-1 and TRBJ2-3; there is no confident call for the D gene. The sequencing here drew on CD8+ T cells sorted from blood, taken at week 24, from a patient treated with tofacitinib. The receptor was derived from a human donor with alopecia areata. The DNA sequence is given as TGCAGCGTTTTACAGTCGGAAAGGAACACAGATACGCAGTATTTT. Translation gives CSVLQSERNTDTQYF.